The 22 T cell receptor beta chains in this list originate from one sample, sequenced in a study of CD8+CD57+ T cells in acquired aplastic anemia. It was genomic DNA that served as the template for profiling TCR beta VDJ and CDR3. TCRdb reprocessed the reads with MiXCR, giving one entry per CDR3 protein. The table lists roughly 100,000 distinct CDR3 sequences, roughly 70% of them singletons. An expansion of CD8+CD57+ cells by flow cytometry had been shown in patients chosen for sequencing. Input material: sorted CD4+, CD8+, or CD8+CD57+ T cells (not recorded which) from PBMCs. These receptors came from a human donor with aplastic anemia.

J is TRBJ2-1 and V is TRBV29-1; weak D call: TRBD2 (5 bases). Trimming took 7 bases from V and 8 from J, leaving 15 bases between them. Germline V gene sequence: CDR1 SQVTM, CDR2 ANQGSEA. CDR3 length: 12 residues. CDR3 sequence: CSGVGLGDEQFF. CDR3 nucleotides: TGCAGCGGGGTTGGACTTGGGGATGAGCAGTTCTTC.

This chain links TRBV30 with TRBJ1-5; the D gene is possibly TRBD1 (5 bases). Trimming removed 1 base at V and 5 bases at J, with 9 bases between. Germline CDR1 and CDR2: GTSNPN and SVGIG (reference sequence). CDR3 length: 13 amino acids. The CDR3 sequence: CAWSERGDQPQHF. CDR3 coding DNA: TGTGCCTGGAGTGAGAGGGGAGATCAGCCCCAGCATTTT.

This clonotype was picked up many times. The chain is built from TRBV4-2 and TRBJ2-1, with D perhaps matching TRBD2 (5 bases). V was shortened by 2 bases and J by 2 bases, with 10 bases between the two germline ends. Germline CDR1 is LGHNA and CDR2 is YNFKEQ. This CDR3 region has 15 residues. CDR3 nucleotide sequence: TGTGCCAGCAGCCAACTAGCAGATCCCTACAATGAGCAGTTCTTC. Translation: CASSQLADPYNEQFF.

As to this clonotype: One end of the junction fails to match germline, which may point to a read error. The chain couples TRBV2 to TRBJ1-5, with 9 bases that match TRBD1. Germline assignment: CDR1 SNHLY and CDR2 FYNNEI. The CDR3 length is 14 residues. This CDR3 reads CASQDRGPNRPQHF. The CDR3 DNA sequence: TGTGCCAGCCAGGACAGGGGACCCAATCGGCCCCAGCATTTT.

V gene TRBV20-1 combines with J gene TRBJ1-5; D is unclear. Germline CDR1 reads DFQATT; CDR2 reads SNEGSKA (reference sequence). This CDR3 has 12 residues. The V and J ends lost 2 bases and 4 bases respectively, with 6 bases between them. CDR3 nucleotide sequence: TGCAGTGCTAGATCCCCGAATCAGCCCCAGCATTTT. It encodes CSARSPNQPQHF.

This chain connects TRBV24-1 to TRBJ1-1; 7 bases match TRBD1. The CDR3 is 13 amino acids. Germline CDR1 is KGHDR and CDR2 is SFDVKD. The junction had 5 bases not matched to a gene; V was cut back by 9 bases and J by 2 bases. CDR3 loop: CATQTGSNTEAFF. In nucleotides, the CDR3 is TGTGCCACCCAGACAGGGTCCAACACTGAAGCTTTCTTT.

This clonotype was seen many times. The V call is TRBV9, the J call TRBJ2-1, with TRBD2 identical over 9 bases. CDR3 length: 18 residues. Germline trimming cut 0 bases from V and 7 bases from J; bases unmatched to any gene: 14. In germline, CDR1 is SGDLS, CDR2 YYNGEE. CDR3 region: CASSVGGSGGPQKNEQFF. The CDR3 DNA follows: TGTGCCAGCAGCGTAGGGGGTAGCGGGGGACCTCAGAAAAATGAGCAGTTCTTC.

The V call is TRBV10-3, the J call TRBJ2-7; D uncertain. The CDR3 loop spans 12 amino acids. Germline CDR1 ENHRY, CDR2 SYGVKD. Trimming shortened V by 3 bases and J by 7 bases, and 10 bases separated the two germline ends. For the CDR3, the DNA is TGTGCCATCAGTGACTCGATAGGGGAGCAGTACTTC. Protein sequence: CAISDSIGEQYF.

The chain joins TRBV11-1 to TRBJ2-7; 10 bases match TRBD1. V lost 4 bases, J lost 3 bases, and 9 bases stayed unmatched. CDR1 and CDR2 from the germline V gene are SGHAT and FQDESV (reference sequence). The CDR3 is made up of 16 amino acids. Written as DNA, the CDR3 is TGTGCCAGCAGCTCCGGGGCCCGGGACAGGGGCTACGAGCAGTACTTC. Translating gives CASSSGARDRGYEQYF.

This clonotype showed up just a few times. The rearrangement uses TRBV10-3 and TRBJ2-7; 11 nucleotides align to TRBD1. Germline CDR1 is ENHRY and CDR2 is SYGVKD. The CDR3 consists of 16 residues. With V trimmed by 2 bases and J by 4 bases, 7 bases remained unmatched. The CDR3 nucleotides read TGTGCCATCAGTGAGAGGTGGGACAGGGGGGGGTACGAGCAGTACTTC. It yields the protein CAISERWDRGGYEQYF.

The chain recombines TRBV19 with TRBJ2-7; D is unresolved. The CDR3 spans 14 residues. V dropped 5 bases and J dropped 4 bases, with 15 bases sitting between them. The V gene's germline CDR1 is LNHDA and CDR2 SQIVND (reference sequence). CDR3 DNA: TGTGCCAGTAGTCTTAGATCAAAGAGGTACGAGCAGTACTTC. Translation: CASSLRSKRYEQYF.

The chain joins TRBV24-1 to TRBJ2-1; perhaps TRBD1 as D (5 bases). This CDR3 is built from 12 residues. Germline assignment: CDR1 KGHDR and CDR2 SFDVKD. Trimming pared 5 bases from V and 6 bases from J, leaving 7 bases between. The CDR3 nucleotides are TGTGCCACCAGTGGACAGCTCAATGAGCAGTTCTTC. Protein sequence: CATSGQLNEQFF.

This clonotype was detected only a few times. V usage is TRBV2 and J usage is TRBJ1-5; D remains ambiguous. V was pared by 7 bases and J by 6 bases, with 10 bases between. Germline V gives CDR1 SNHLY, CDR2 FYNNEI. The CDR3 consists of 12 residues. The CDR3 region has the DNA TGTGCCAGCAACGAAGTCGGTCAGCCCCAGCATTTT. It translates to CASNEVGQPQHF. The complete variable domain, with remaining parts taken from reference TRBV2 and TRBJ1-5, reads EPEVTQTPSHQVTQMGQEVILRCVPISNHLYFYWYRQILGQKVEFLVSFYNNEISEKSEIFDDQFSVERPDGSNFTLKIRSTKLEDSAMYFCASNEVGQPQHFGDGTRLSIL.

The V call is TRBV19, the J call TRBJ1-2; the D is unclear. The CDR3 runs 13 residues. The V gene's germline CDR1 is LNHDA and CDR2 SQIVND (reference sequence). Between the trimmed V and J ends, which lost 3 bases and 3 bases, there was a span of 8 bases. The CDR3 reads CASSIGRYYGYTF. In nucleotides, the CDR3 is TGTGCCAGTAGTATTGGCCGGTACTATGGCTACACCTTC.

The CDR3, as DNA: TGTGCCAGTAGCCGCCCCAGGGAGACAGGGCGATTGGGCGAGCAGTACTTC. This encodes CASSRPRETGRLGEQYF. The chain couples TRBV19 to TRBJ2-7; 7 bases line up with TRBD1. Germline-derived CDR1 and CDR2 are LNHDA and SQIVND (reference sequence). The V and J ends lost 6 bases and 6 bases, in that order; junction bases with no gene match: 20. This CDR3 has 17 amino acids.

The rearrangement uses TRBV12-3 or TRBV12-4 and TRBJ2-7, with 8 bases identical to TRBD1. The CDR3 runs to 14 residues. The ends lost 6 bases at V and 6 bases at J; junction bases unmatched: 10. CDR3 loop: CASRNRQGSFEQYF. DNA for the CDR3: TGTGCCAGCAGGAACAGACAGGGGAGCTTCGAGCAGTACTTC.

This chain uses TRBV20-1 with TRBJ2-1, with TRBD2 identical over 7 bases. There are 13 residues in the CDR3. V shed 7 bases, J shed 7 bases, and the junction held 10 bases outside the gene matches. Germline V gene sequence: CDR1 DFQATT, CDR2 SNEGSKA (reference sequence). DNA of the CDR3: TGCAGTGGGTGGTGGGAGGGCCGTAATGAGCAGTTCTTC. Its translation is CSGWWEGRNEQFF.

This rearrangement joins TRBV7-9 to TRBJ1-2, with D tentatively TRBD1 (6 bases). Deletions cut 5 bases from V and 5 bases from J, with 15 bases between. CDR1 is SEHNR, CDR2 FQNEAQ, per germline (reference sequence). The CDR3 extends over 14 amino acids. The CDR3 sequence is CASSPVGQGYGYTF. The CDR3 DNA is TGTGCCAGCAGCCCCGTGGGGCAGGGGTATGGCTACACCTTC.

This clonotype was picked up one time. This chain uses TRBV7-9 with TRBJ2-7; possibly TRBD2 for D (6 bases). The CDR3 totals 12 residues. Trimming took 1 base from V and 6 from J, leaving 7 bases between them. From germline, CDR1 is SEHNR and CDR2 FQNEAQ (reference sequence). CDR3 region: CASSLGGTEQYF. DNA of the CDR3: TGTGCCAGCAGCTTAGGCGGGACCGAGCAGTACTTC.

The chain recombines TRBV19 with TRBJ1-3; possibly TRBD1 for D (5 bases). The CDR3 consists of 14 residues. Germline V gene lookup returns CDR1 LNHDA and CDR2 SQIVND (reference sequence). V gave up 4 bases and J gave up 0 bases, with 7 bases separating them. The CDR3 nucleotides are TGTGCCAGTAGTACGACAGTCTCTGGAAACACCATATATTTT. It is translated as CASSTTVSGNTIYF.

The chain uses TRBV20-1 and TRBJ2-1; D perhaps matches TRBD1 (5 bases). V was clipped by 5 bases and J by 9 bases, with 17 bases between them. Germline V lookup: CDR1 DFQATT, CDR2 SNEGSKA (reference sequence). The CDR3 totals 13 residues. The CDR3 nucleotides are TGCAGTGCTCCCAGGGCCTCGGGTCGTGAGCAGTTCTTC. Residues: CSAPRASGREQFF.

This clonotype has a handful of counts. This chain links TRBV9 with TRBJ1-5; D gene ambiguous. Trimming removed 3 bases from V and 5 bases from J, with 6 bases in between. The CDR3 contains 12 residues. The germline V gene has CDR1 SGDLS and CDR2 YYNGEE. The CDR3: CASSDGDQPQHF. The DNA for the CDR3 is TGTGCCAGCAGCGATGGGGATCAGCCCCAGCATTTT.